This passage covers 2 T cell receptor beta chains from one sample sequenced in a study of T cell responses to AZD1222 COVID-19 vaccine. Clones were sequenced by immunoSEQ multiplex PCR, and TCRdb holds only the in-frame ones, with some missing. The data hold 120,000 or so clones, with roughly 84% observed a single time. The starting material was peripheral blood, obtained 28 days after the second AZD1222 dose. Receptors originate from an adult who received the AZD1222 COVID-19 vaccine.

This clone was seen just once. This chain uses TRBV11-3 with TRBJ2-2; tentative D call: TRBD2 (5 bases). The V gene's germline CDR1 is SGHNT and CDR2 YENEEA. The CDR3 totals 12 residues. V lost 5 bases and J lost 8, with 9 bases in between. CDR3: CASSLRGGELFF. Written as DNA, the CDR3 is TGTGCCAGCAGCCTCCGGGGTGGGGAGCTGTTTTTT.

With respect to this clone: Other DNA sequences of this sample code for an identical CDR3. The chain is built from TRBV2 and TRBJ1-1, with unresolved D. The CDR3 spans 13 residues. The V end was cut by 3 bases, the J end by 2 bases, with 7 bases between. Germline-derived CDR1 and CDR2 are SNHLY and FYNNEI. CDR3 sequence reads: CASSEGLNTEAFF. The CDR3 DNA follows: TGTGCCAGCAGTGAGGGCCTTAACACTGAAGCTTTCTTT. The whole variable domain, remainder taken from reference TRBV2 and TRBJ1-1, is EPEVTQTPSHQVTQMGQEVILRCVPISNHLYFYWYRQILGQKVEFLVSFYNNEISEKSEIFDDQFSVERPDGSNFTLKIRSTKLEDSAMYFCASSEGLNTEAFFGQGTRLTVV.